The 13 T cell receptor beta chains presented below share a single source sample, sequenced in a study of CD4 T cells in relation to SARS-CoV-2 and coronaviruses. Measured with immunoSEQ multiplex PCR; TCRdb has only the in-frame clones, and not every one. This sample has roughly 11,000 clones, with about nine tenths found just once. The source material was naive CD4+ T cells from PBMCs. As to subset: naive CD4+ T cells isolated by negative enrichment. These receptors were taken from an adult with COVID-19.

The chain couples TRBV24-1 to TRBJ2-5; the match to TRBD1 covers 8 bases. V was clipped by 4 bases and J by 5 bases; unmatched bases: 8. The CDR3 spans 15 residues. CDR1 is KGHDR, CDR2 SFDVKD, per germline. The CDR3 DNA reads as TGTGCCACCAGTGAGCTCGACAGGGGTAGTGAGACCCAGTACTTC. Its translation: CATSELDRGSETQYF.

In the case of this clone: At one end the junction does not follow the germline gene, possibly because of a read error. The chain recombines TRBV7-7 with TRBJ2-1; D remains unclear. The germline CDR1 and CDR2 sequences are SSHAT and FNYEAQ (reference sequence). The CDR3 covers 13 residues. The CDR3 here is CASRPATLNQQFF. The CDR3 DNA follows: TGTGCTAGCAGACCCGCGACCCTTAACCAGCAGTTCTTC. The variable domain in full, completed from reference TRBV7-7 and TRBJ2-1, reads GAGVSQSPRYKVTKRGQDVTLRCDPISSHATLYWYQQALGQGPEFLTYFNYEAQPDKSGLPSDRFSAERPEGSISTLTIQRTEQRDSAMYRCASRPATLNQQFFGPGTRLTVL.

This clone came up a few times. This chain uses TRBV5-4 with TRBJ2-1, with D possibly being TRBD1 or TRBD2 (5 bases each). The length of the CDR3 is 14 residues. With 4 bases removed from V and 5 bases from J, the gap between germline ends came to 13 bases. Per germline, CDR1 SGHNT and CDR2 YYREEE (reference sequence). The CDR3 sequence: CASSAGDPDNEQFF. Written as DNA, the CDR3 is TGTGCCAGCAGCGCCGGGGACCCAGACAATGAGCAGTTCTTC.

The chain employs TRBV3-1 (or the pseudogene TRBV3-2) and TRBJ2-3; 10 positions match TRBD1. The CDR3 is 16 amino acids. V dropped 4 bases and J dropped 4; count of bases not matched to a gene: 8. CDR1 is LGHDT, CDR2 YNNKEL, per germline (reference sequence). The CDR3, as DNA: TGTGCCAGCAGCCGAATGACAGGGGGCTGGGCAGATACGCAGTATTTT. It specifies CASSRMTGGWADTQYF.

CDR3 DNA sequence: TGTGCCAGCTCCGACCGACCTCTAGGAGGCTACACCTTC. Translated: CASSDRPLGGYTF. The chain couples TRBV2 to TRBJ1-2, with D hard to call. V gave up 8 bases and J gave up 8 bases, with 18 bases separating them. There are 13 residues in the CDR3. Germline lookup yields CDR1 SNHLY and CDR2 FYNNEI.

The chain has TRBV5-1 and TRBJ2-2, with D hard to call. The V end lost 4 bases, the J end lost 6 bases, and 10 bases lay between the germline ends. Germline CDR1 and CDR2: SGHRS and YFSETQ. The CDR3 sequence is 13 residues long. CDR3 sequence: CASSLQSAGELFF. In nucleotides, the CDR3 is TGCGCCAGCAGCCTCCAAAGTGCCGGGGAGCTGTTTTTT.

The rearrangement links TRBV9 to TRBJ2-3; possibly TRBD1 or TRBD2 for D (5 bases each). Per the germline V gene, CDR1 is SGDLS and CDR2 is YYNGEE. The V end lost 3 bases, the J end lost 1 base, and 12 bases lay between the germline ends. This CDR3 comprises 15 residues. The CDR3 DNA reads TGTGCCAGCAGCGAGCTGAGGGGTGGCACAGATACGCAGTATTTT. Its translation: CASSELRGGTDTQYF. The full variable domain, in which reference TRBV9 and TRBJ2-3 provide the parts outside the CDR3, is DSGVTQTPKHLITATGQRVTLRCSPRSGDLSVYWYQQSLDQGLQFLIQYYNGEERAKGNILERFSAQQFPDLHSELNLSSLELGDSALYFCASSELRGGTDTQYFGPGTRLTVL.

This clone was seen only a few times. This chain links TRBV6-6 with TRBJ1-1; D is undetermined. V gave up 10 bases and J gave up 4 bases, with 13 bases separating them. Germline assignment: CDR1 MNHNY and CDR2 SVGAGI (reference sequence). The length of the CDR3 is 12 residues. The CDR3, as DNA: TGTGCCACCGAACCCACAGTCACTGAAGCTTTCTTT. Protein product: CATEPTVTEAFF.

Concerning this clone itself: An end of the junction does not agree with germline; a read error may underlie this. Other nucleotide sequences from this sample produce the same CDR3. The chain joins TRBV6-5 to TRBJ1-1, with D possibly TRBD1 on 6 matching bases. The CDR3 contains 16 residues. In germline, CDR1 is MNHEY, CDR2 SVGAGI. The CDR3 region has the DNA TGTGCCAGCAGTTACACGGGGGCAATATTTGACACTGAAGCTTTTTTT. Translating gives CASSYTGAIFDTEAFF.

This clone occurred once. The genes are TRBV7-2 and TRBJ2-7; D ambiguous. Germline V CDR1 and CDR2: SGHTA, FQGNSA. The CDR3 contains 15 residues. The V end lost 5 bases, the J end lost 2 bases, and 16 bases lay between the germline ends. CDR3 coding DNA: TGTGCCAGCAGCCAGACTCGGCTTTCACCCTACGAGCAGTACTTC. Amino acid sequence: CASSQTRLSPYEQYF.

The chain joins TRBV5-1 to TRBJ2-5; D is unclear. This CDR3 contains 12 residues. Germline CDR1 SGHRS, CDR2 YFSETQ. Deletions cut 0 bases from V and 5 bases from J, with 5 bases between. The CDR3 reads CASSLVSETQYF. The CDR3 DNA reads TGCGCCAGCAGCTTGGTCTCGGAGACCCAGTACTTC.

The chain carries TRBV2 and TRBJ2-3; D may match TRBD1 or TRBD2 (6 bases each). Trimming took off 4 bases at V and 7 bases at J, with 24 bases between the two ends. CDR1 is SNHLY, CDR2 FYNNEI, per germline. CDR3 length equals 17 residues. The DNA of the CDR3 is TGTGCCAGCAGTGGAAATCGCCGACAGGCGGGGCGGAATACGCAGTATTTT. This sequence encodes CASSGNRRQAGRNTQYF.

The CDR3 loop reads CASSNSRIAKNIQYF. The CDR3, as DNA: TGTGCCAGTTCGAACAGCCGTATAGCCAAAAACATTCAGTACTTC. J is TRBJ2-4 and V is TRBV19; D is unclear. This CDR3 contains 15 residues. The germline V gene encodes CDR1 LNHDA and CDR2 SQIVND (reference sequence). The germline V and J ends were trimmed by 8 bases and 0 bases, with 14 bases remaining between them. The whole variable domain, remainder taken from reference TRBV19 and TRBJ2-4, is DGGITQSPKYLFRKEGQNVTLSCEQNLNHDAMYWYRQDPGQGLRLIYYSQIVNDFQKGDIAEGYSVSREKKESFPLTVTSAQKNPTAFYLCASSNSRIAKNIQYFGAGTRLSVL.